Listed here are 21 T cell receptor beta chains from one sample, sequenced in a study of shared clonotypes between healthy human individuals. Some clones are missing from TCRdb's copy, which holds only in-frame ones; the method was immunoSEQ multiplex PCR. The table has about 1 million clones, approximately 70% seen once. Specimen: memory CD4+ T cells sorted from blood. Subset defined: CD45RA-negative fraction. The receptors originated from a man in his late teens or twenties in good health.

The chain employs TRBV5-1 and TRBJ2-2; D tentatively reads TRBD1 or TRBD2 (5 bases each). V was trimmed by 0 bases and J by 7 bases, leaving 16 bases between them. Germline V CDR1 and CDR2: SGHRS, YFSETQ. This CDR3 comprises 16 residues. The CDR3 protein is CASSLAGTPSGGELFF. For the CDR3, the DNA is TGCGCCAGCAGCTTGGCCGGGACCCCCTCCGGCGGGGAGCTGTTTTTT.

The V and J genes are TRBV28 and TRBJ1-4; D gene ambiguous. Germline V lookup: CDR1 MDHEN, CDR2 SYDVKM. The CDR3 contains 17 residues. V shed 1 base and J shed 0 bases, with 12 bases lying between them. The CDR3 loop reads CASSLYAIYTTNEKLFF. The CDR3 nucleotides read TGTGCCAGCAGTTTATATGCGATTTACACAACTAATGAAAAACTGTTTTTT.

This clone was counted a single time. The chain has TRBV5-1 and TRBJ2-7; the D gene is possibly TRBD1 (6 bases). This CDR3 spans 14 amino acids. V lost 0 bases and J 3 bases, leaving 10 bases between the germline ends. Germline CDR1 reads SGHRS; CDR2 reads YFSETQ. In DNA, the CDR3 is TGCGCCAGCAGCTTGGACAGGGTTGGCTACGAGCAGTACTTC. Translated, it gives CASSLDRVGYEQYF.

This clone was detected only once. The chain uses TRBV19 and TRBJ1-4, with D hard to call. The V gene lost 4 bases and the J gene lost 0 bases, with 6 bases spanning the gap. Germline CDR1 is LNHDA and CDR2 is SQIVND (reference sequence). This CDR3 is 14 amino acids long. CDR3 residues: CASSKQATNEKLFF. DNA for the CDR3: TGTGCCAGTAGTAAGCAGGCAACTAATGAAAAACTGTTTTTT.

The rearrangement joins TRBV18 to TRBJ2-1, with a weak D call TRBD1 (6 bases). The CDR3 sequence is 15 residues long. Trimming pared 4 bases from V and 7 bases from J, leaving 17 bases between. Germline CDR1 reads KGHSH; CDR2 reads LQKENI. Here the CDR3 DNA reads TGTGCCAGCTCACGGCCGGCAGGGGATGGGAATGAGCAGTTCTTC. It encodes CASSRPAGDGNEQFF.

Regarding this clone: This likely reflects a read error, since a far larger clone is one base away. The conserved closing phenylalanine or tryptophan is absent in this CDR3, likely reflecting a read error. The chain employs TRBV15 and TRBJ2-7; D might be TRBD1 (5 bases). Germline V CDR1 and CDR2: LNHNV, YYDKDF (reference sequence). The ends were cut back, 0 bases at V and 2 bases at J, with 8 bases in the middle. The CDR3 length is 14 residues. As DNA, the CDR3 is TGTGCCACCAGCAGAGAAGGGGAAACCTACGAGCAGTACCTC. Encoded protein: CATSREGETYEQYL.

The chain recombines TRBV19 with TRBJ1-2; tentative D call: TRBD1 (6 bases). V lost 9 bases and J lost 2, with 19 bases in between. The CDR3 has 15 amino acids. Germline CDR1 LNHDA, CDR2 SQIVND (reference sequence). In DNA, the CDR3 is TGTGCCAGCCGGGACACCGGTAGGCCCAACTATGGCTACACCTTC. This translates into CASRDTGRPNYGYTF.

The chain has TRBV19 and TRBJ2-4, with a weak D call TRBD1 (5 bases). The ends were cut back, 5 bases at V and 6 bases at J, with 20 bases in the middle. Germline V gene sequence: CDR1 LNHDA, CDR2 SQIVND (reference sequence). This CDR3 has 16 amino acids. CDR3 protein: CASSVRQNTWGNIQYF. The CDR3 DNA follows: TGTGCCAGTAGTGTTAGACAGAATACGTGGGGAAACATTCAGTACTTC.

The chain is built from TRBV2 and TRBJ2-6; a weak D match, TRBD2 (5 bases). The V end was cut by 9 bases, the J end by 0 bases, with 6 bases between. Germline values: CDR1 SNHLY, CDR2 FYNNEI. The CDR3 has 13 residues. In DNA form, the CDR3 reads TGTGCCAGGGGAGACTCTGGGGCCAACGTCCTGACTTTC. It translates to CARGDSGANVLTF.

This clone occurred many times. The CDR3 DNA reads TGTGCCAGCAGTTTGACAGGGGGCGGAAATACGCAGTATTTT. It specifies CASSLTGGGNTQYF. The chain joins TRBV28 to TRBJ2-3, with 10 bases fitting TRBD1. Germline trimming cut 3 bases from V and 7 bases from J; bases unmatched to any gene: 4. The CDR3 extends over 14 amino acids. From germline, CDR1 is MDHEN and CDR2 SYDVKM.

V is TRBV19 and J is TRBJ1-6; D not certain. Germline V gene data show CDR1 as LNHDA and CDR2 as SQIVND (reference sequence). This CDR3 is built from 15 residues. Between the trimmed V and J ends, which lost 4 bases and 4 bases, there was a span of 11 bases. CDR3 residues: CASSKVLTYNSPLHF. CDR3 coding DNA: TGTGCCAGTAGTAAGGTCTTGACTTATAATTCACCCCTCCACTTT.

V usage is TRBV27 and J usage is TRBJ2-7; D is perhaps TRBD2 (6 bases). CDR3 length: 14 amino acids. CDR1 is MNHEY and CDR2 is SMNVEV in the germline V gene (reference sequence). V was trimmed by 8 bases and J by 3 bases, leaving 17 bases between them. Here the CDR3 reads CASGTGTLLYEQYF. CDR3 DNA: TGTGCCAGCGGAACCGGGACTTTACTCTACGAGCAGTACTTC.

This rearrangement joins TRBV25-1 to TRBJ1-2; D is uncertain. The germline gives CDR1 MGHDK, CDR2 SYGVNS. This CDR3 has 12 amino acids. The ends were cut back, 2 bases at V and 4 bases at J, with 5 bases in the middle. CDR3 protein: CASSERSYGYTF. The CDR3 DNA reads TGTGCCAGCAGTGAACGAAGCTATGGCTACACCTTC.

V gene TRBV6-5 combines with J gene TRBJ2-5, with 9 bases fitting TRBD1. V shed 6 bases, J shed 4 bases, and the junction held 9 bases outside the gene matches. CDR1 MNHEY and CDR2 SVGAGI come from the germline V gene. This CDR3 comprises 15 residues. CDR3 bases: TGTGCCAGCAGGGTCACAGGGGGCGTGGGAGAGACCCAGTACTTC. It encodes CASRVTGGVGETQYF.

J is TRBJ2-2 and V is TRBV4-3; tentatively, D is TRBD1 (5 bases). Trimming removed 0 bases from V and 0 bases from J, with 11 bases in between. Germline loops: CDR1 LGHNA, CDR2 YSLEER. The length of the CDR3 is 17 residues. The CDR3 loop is CASSQDLSGTNTGELFF. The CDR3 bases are TGCGCCAGCAGCCAAGATCTCTCAGGGACGAACACCGGGGAGCTGTTTTTT.

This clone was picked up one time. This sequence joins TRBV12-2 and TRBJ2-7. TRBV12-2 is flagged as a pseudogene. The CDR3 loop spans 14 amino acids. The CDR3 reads CASRLVVGGYEQYF. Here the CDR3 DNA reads TGTGCAAGTCGCTTAGTTGTGGGTGGCTACGAGCAGTACTTC.

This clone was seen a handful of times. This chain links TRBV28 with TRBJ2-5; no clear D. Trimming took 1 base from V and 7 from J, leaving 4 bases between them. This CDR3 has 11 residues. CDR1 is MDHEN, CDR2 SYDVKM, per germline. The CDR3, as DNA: TGTGCCAGCAGTTTATTGGGGACCCAGTACTTC. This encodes CASSLLGTQYF.

CDR3 sequence (DNA): TGTGCCAGCTCACCAAACCGGGGGGGGTCAGATACGCAGTATTTT. It translates to CASSPNRGGSDTQYF. The V gene is TRBV18, the J gene TRBJ2-3, with 8 bases lining up with TRBD2. Germline CDR1 reads KGHSH; CDR2 reads LQKENI. The CDR3 covers 15 residues. With V trimmed by 2 bases and J by 4 bases, 5 bases remained unmatched.

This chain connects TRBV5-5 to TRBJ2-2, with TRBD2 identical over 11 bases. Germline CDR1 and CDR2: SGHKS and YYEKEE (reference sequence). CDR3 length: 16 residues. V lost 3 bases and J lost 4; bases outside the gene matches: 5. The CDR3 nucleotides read TGTGCCAGCAGCTGGGGGCTAGCGGGAGGCACCGGGGAGCTGTTTTTT. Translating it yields CASSWGLAGGTGELFF.

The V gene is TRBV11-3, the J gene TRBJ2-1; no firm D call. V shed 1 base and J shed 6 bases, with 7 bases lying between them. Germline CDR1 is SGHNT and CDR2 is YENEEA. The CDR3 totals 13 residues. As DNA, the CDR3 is TGTGCCAGCAGCTTAGCGGTGGGCAATGAGCAGTTCTTC. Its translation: CASSLAVGNEQFF.

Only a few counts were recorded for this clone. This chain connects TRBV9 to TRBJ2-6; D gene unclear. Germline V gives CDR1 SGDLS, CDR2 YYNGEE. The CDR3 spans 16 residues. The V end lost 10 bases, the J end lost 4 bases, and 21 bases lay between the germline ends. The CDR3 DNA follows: TGTGCCTCCGGTAACATGTTGGTGTTGGGGGCCAACGTCCTGACTTTC. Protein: CASGNMLVLGANVLTF.